These 20 T cell receptor beta chains originate from one sample sequenced in a study of blood T cell repertoires in COVID-19. Data came from immunoSEQ multiplex PCR; TCRdb stores just in-frame clones and leaves some out. The table includes 250,000 to 300,000 clones, around 90% detected once. Sequencing used peripheral blood. The receptors come from a woman between 25 and 40 years old with acute or convalescent COVID-19.

The rearrangement joins TRBV4-3 to TRBJ1-1; a weak D match, TRBD1 (5 bases). The CDR3 length is 15 residues. Trimming left V 0 bases short and J 4 bases short, with 12 bases between. CDR1 LGHNA and CDR2 YSLEER come from the germline V gene. CDR3 in DNA: TGCGCCAGCAGCCAAGAAAGGGGTCTTGTCACTGAAGCTTTCTTT. Translation: CASSQERGLVTEAFF.

V is TRBV19 and J is TRBJ2-1; D may be TRBD2 (5 bases). The CDR3 loop spans 15 amino acids. Trimming cost V 3 bases and J 4 bases, with 13 bases left between them. Germline CDR1 and CDR2: LNHDA and SQIVND (reference sequence). CDR3 region: CASSIILAEYNEQFF. The CDR3 nucleotides are TGTGCCAGTAGTATTATCCTAGCAGAATACAATGAGCAGTTCTTC.

This clone was counted a few times. The rearrangement joins TRBV3-1 (or the pseudogene TRBV3-2) to TRBJ2-1; 7 bases match TRBD2. With 1 base clipped from V and 4 bases from J, the junction kept 4 bases outside the gene matches. The CDR3 has 15 amino acids. Germline V gives CDR1 LGHDT, CDR2 YNNKEL (reference sequence). The CDR3 sequence is CASSQVGGRYNEQFF. DNA for the CDR3: TGTGCCAGCAGCCAAGTCGGCGGGAGATACAATGAGCAGTTCTTC.

This chain links TRBV4-3 with TRBJ2-1; TRBD2 matches at 14 bases. From germline, CDR1 is LGHNA and CDR2 YSLEER. Trimming at V came to 4 bases and at J to 7 bases, leaving 6 bases not matched to a gene. The CDR3 contains 16 residues. The CDR3 DNA reads as TGCGCCAGCAGCCGAGGGACTAGCGGGAGTTTGAATGAGCAGTTCTTC. Translated: CASSRGTSGSLNEQFF.

The chain joins TRBV7-8 to TRBJ1-1; D is unclear. The V end was cut by 5 bases, the J end by 10 bases, with 14 bases between. This CDR3 comprises 12 residues. Germline V gives CDR1 SGHVS, CDR2 FQNEAQ. The CDR3 loop reads CASSPLQSSAFF. In DNA, the CDR3 is TGTGCCAGCAGCCCCCTACAGTCATCAGCTTTCTTT.

The chain joins TRBV15 to TRBJ2-1, with TRBD1 identical over 9 bases. Trimming took 0 bases from V and 7 from J; bases not matched to a gene: 4. Germline V gene sequence: CDR1 LNHNV, CDR2 YYDKDF (reference sequence). The CDR3 is 15 residues long. The DNA for the CDR3 is TGTGCCACCAGCAGAGACCCCGGGACAGGGAATGAGCAGTTCTTC. Residues: CATSRDPGTGNEQFF.

The V call is TRBV27, the J call TRBJ2-1; TRBD2 aligns across 8 bases. The CDR3 has 15 amino acids. Germline V lookup: CDR1 MNHEY, CDR2 SMNVEV (reference sequence). With 0 bases clipped from V and 4 bases from J, the junction kept 2 bases outside the gene matches. The CDR3 nucleotides read TGTGCCAGCAGTTTATCTAGCGGGGCGTACAATGAGCAGTTCTTC. Translating gives CASSLSSGAYNEQFF.

The chain joins TRBV5-1 to TRBJ2-4, with 7 bases that match TRBD2. J gave up 5 bases and V 3 bases, and 11 bases lay outside the gene matches. Per germline, CDR1 SGHRS and CDR2 YFSETQ. The CDR3 length is 16 residues. The CDR3 loop reads CASSSKFSGSENIQYF. CDR3 nucleotides: TGCGCCAGCAGCTCGAAATTTAGCGGGTCAGAAAACATTCAGTACTTC. Full variable domain (rest looked up from reference TRBV5-1 and TRBJ2-4): KAGVTQTPRYLIKTRGQQVTLSCSPISGHRSVSWYQQTPGQGLQFLFEYFSETQRNKGNFPGRFSGRQFSNSRSEMNVSTLELGDSALYLCASSSKFSGSENIQYFGAGTRLSVL.

This chain uses TRBV6-5 with TRBJ2-1; 7 nucleotides align to TRBD1. CDR3 size: 14 residues. V lost 5 bases to trimming and J lost 7 bases; unmatched junction nucleotides: 8. The germline gives CDR1 MNHEY, CDR2 SVGAGI. CDR3 DNA: TGTGCCAGCAGTCCGAAGACAGGGCAGAATGAGCAGTTCTTC. This encodes CASSPKTGQNEQFF.

This chain joins TRBV10-3 and TRBJ2-1; 7 bases are a match to TRBD2. The CDR3 is 16 amino acids. Trimming removed 6 bases from V and 6 bases from J; junction bases left unmatched: 14. Germline V gene lookup returns CDR1 ENHRY and CDR2 SYGVKD. The CDR3 DNA sequence: TGTGCCATCAGGCCATTAGGGGCGGGAGTCGGCAATGAGCAGTTCTTC. Amino acid sequence: CAIRPLGAGVGNEQFF.

This clone occurred many times. The chain carries TRBV6-2 or TRBV6-3 and TRBJ2-3, with 7 nucleotides matching TRBD1. The trim removed 2 bases at V and 2 bases at J, leaving 13 bases unmatched. The CDR3 runs 18 residues. Germline values: CDR1 MNHEY, CDR2 SVGEGT. The CDR3 loop reads CASSYPPRQGINTDTQYF. CDR3 nucleotide sequence: TGTGCCAGCAGTTACCCCCCTCGACAGGGAATCAACACAGATACGCAGTATTTT.

This CDR3 is CATSSQRRITDTQYF. The CDR3 region has the DNA TGTGCCACCAGCAGCCAGCGGCGGATCACAGATACGCAGTATTTT. The rearrangement links TRBV15 to TRBJ2-3; D may be TRBD2 (5 bases). The germline CDR1 and CDR2 sequences are LNHNV and YYDKDF (reference sequence). The germline V and J ends were trimmed by 3 bases and 2 bases, with 12 bases remaining between them. CDR3 length: 15 residues.

Only one count was recorded for this clone. The CDR3 DNA is TGTGCCAGCAGCAAACTGGGGCGAACAGGCTCCCATGGCTACACCTTC. Residues: CASSKLGRTGSHGYTF. The chain employs TRBV21-1 and TRBJ1-2; TRBD1 was called by the table and not checked on the DNA. TRBV21-1 is an annotated pseudogene. The CDR3 loop spans 16 amino acids.

The chain employs TRBV20-1 and TRBJ1-1; the D is unclear. V was clipped by 3 bases and J by 7 bases, with 9 bases between them. In germline, CDR1 is DFQATT, CDR2 SNEGSKA (reference sequence). The CDR3 has 11 residues. The CDR3 protein is CSARRSLEAFF. The CDR3 DNA reads as TGCAGTGCTAGGAGAAGCCTTGAAGCTTTCTTT.

V is TRBV5-1 and J is TRBJ1-1, with D tentatively TRBD1 (6 bases). Germline CDR1 is SGHRS and CDR2 is YFSETQ. There are 16 residues in the CDR3. Trimming cost V 0 bases and J 7 bases, with 19 bases left between them. The CDR3 bases are TGCGCCAGCAGCTTGGGTACCCCCAGGGGCGAGGGTGAAGCTTTCTTT. Encoded protein: CASSLGTPRGEGEAFF.

The V and J genes are TRBV5-8 and TRBJ2-7; 11 bases fit TRBD2. The CDR3 contains 14 residues. J was trimmed by 2 bases and V by 4 bases; bases with no gene match: 2. The germline V gene has CDR1 SGHTS and CDR2 YDEGEE. The CDR3, as DNA: TGTGCCAGCAGCAAGGGACTAGCGGCCTACGAGCAGTACTTC. Encoded protein: CASSKGLAAYEQYF.

As regards this clone: One junction end does not reproduce the germline sequence, and a read error may be involved. The rearrangement links TRBV10-3 to TRBJ2-7; D gene ambiguous. This CDR3 is built from 13 residues. Germline CDR1 is ENHRY and CDR2 is SYGVKD. DNA of the CDR3: TGTGCCATCACTGAGGCAAGGCGGAACGAGCAGTACTTC. Protein sequence: CAITEARRNEQYF.

This clone was recorded a few times. The chain joins TRBV10-3 to TRBJ2-7, with TRBD2 matching 11 bases. J gave up 2 bases and V 6 bases, and 6 bases lay outside the gene matches. Looked up from germline, CDR1 is ENHRY and CDR2 is SYGVKD. The CDR3 consists of 15 residues. The CDR3 protein is CAISPSGRQPYEQYF. CDR3 bases: TGTGCCATCAGCCCTAGCGGGAGGCAACCCTACGAGCAGTACTTC.

The chain joins TRBV27 to TRBJ2-1; TRBD1 might be the D (5 bases). The CDR3 runs 13 residues. V lost 6 bases and J lost 5, with 11 bases in between. Germline assignment: CDR1 MNHEY and CDR2 SMNVEV (reference sequence). The CDR3 is CASRGVGNNEQFF. The DNA for the CDR3 is TGTGCCAGCAGAGGGGTAGGGAACAATGAGCAGTTCTTC.

V and J are TRBV20-1 and TRBJ1-1; 9 bases fit TRBD1. The CDR3 is made up of 18 amino acids. CDR1 is DFQATT and CDR2 is SNEGSKA in the germline V gene (reference sequence). Germline trimming cut 3 bases from V and 0 bases from J; bases unmatched to any gene: 14. The CDR3: CSASTGQGRVGLNTEAFF. The CDR3, as DNA: TGCAGTGCTAGTACGGGACAGGGACGAGTAGGGCTGAACACTGAAGCTTTCTTT.